The next 2 T cell receptor beta chains were all read from a single sample in a study of PD-L1 blockade in urothelial cancer (dated by TCRdb to the late 2010s). Library generation was performed with the immunoSEQ multiplex PCR assay. The source is immuneACCESS, and TCRdb retained only in-frame sequences with V and J called. Part of the clones is not carried over; for the studies checked, unresolved V genes explain less than half of this, and the remainder is unexplained. Present in this sample are tens of thousands of clones, about 85% of which were seen just once. More than 5.5% of the sample is taken by the ten largest. Sequences were derived from PBMCs, sampled around atezolizumab (anti-PD-L1) treatment. The receptors originated from a woman between 65 and 79 years old with urothelial cancer.

V is TRBV6-4 and J is TRBJ1-5; D possibly corresponds to TRBD1 (6 bases). From germline, CDR1 is MRHNA and CDR2 SNTAGT. This CDR3 has 16 residues. V gave up 6 bases and J gave up 1 base, with 16 bases separating them. The CDR3 DNA sequence: TGTGCCAGCAGCCCACTGGGGGCGACGAGCAATCAGCCCCAGCATTTT. This translates into CASSPLGATSNQPQHF.

The rearrangement joins TRBV30 to TRBJ2-1; 8 bases line up with TRBD2. The CDR3 sequence is 11 residues long. Germline loops: CDR1 GTSNPN, CDR2 SVGIG (reference sequence). J was trimmed by 13 bases and V by 0 bases; bases with no gene match: 2. Here the CDR3 DNA reads TGTGCCTGGAGTGTCGGACTAGCACAGTTCTTC. Its protein is CAWSVGLAQFF.